The rows below give T cell receptor beta chains drawn from one sample of a study of blood T cell repertoires in COVID-19. Assay: immunoSEQ multiplex PCR; the TCRdb copy retains only in-frame clones and omits some. The sample lists about 44,000 clones, about 70% seen once, with around 64% in the top ten. The sequencing sample was made of peripheral blood. The receptors were sampled from a man older than 75 with acute or convalescent COVID-19. The CDR3 runs from the conserved cysteine through the conserved F or W. D genes are given only for firm matches. Rows may omit the clone size; those that give it use once, few, many or a size class.

clone size	V gene	D gene	J gene	CDR3 DNA	CDR3 protein
once	TRBV28	TRBD2	TRBJ2-7	TGTGCCAGCAGGGAGGCTAGCGGGGTAGAGTACTTC	CASREASGVEYF
.	TRBV28	.	TRBJ1-5	TGTGCCAGCAGCCCCGGGGATCAGCCCCAGCATTTT	CASSPGDQPQHF
.	TRBV6-1	TRBD1	TRBJ1-3	TGTGCCAGCAGTGAAGTCCCAGGGGGCGGAAACACCATATATTTT	CASSEVPGGGNTIYF
once	TRBV27	TRBD2	TRBJ2-7	TGTGCCAGCAGGCTAGCGGGAACGGGGGAGCAGTACTTC	CASRLAGTGEQYF
few	TRBV6-1	TRBD2	TRBJ2-1	TGTGCCAGCAGTGAAGCGATAGTAGCGGGGAATGAGCAGTTCTTC	CASSEAIVAGNEQFF
.	TRBV5-1	TRBD1	TRBJ1-1	TGCGCCAGCAGCCACGGGACAGGGGGCACTGAAGCTTTCTTT	CASSHGTGGTEAFF
few	TRBV7-8	.	TRBJ1-2	TGTGCCAGCAGCTTATACGGTCTTCCTTATGGCTACACCTTC	CASSLYGLPYGYTF
.	TRBV10-2	TRBD1	TRBJ1-5	TGCGCCAGCAGTTCTAAGTCCGGGACAGGGCTGGGCCAGCCCCAGCATTTT	CASSSKSGTGLGQPQHF
.	TRBV4-3	TRBD1	TRBJ2-1	TGCGCCAGCAGCCCCGGACAGGACTACAATGAGCAGTTCTTC	CASSPGQDYNEQFF
.	TRBV19	.	TRBJ1-1	TGTGCCAGTAAAAACAACATGAACACTGAAGCTTTCTTT	CASKNNMNTEAFF
.	TRBV27	.	TRBJ2-1	TGTGCCAGCAGTCGGGACCTCGCGGGGGAGCAGTTCTTC	CASSRDLAGEQFF
few	TRBV24-1	.	TRBJ2-5	TGTGCCACCAGTGGAAGCCTTGAGGATAAGGAGACCCAGTACTTC	CATSGSLEDKETQYF
.	TRBV2	.	TRBJ2-7	TGTGCCAGCAGTGAGGAGAGAACAAGGGAGCAGTACTTC	CASSEERTREQYF
.	TRBV6-6	TRBD2	TRBJ2-1	TGTGCCAGCACCGGGACTAGCGGGGGCAATGAGCAGTTCTTC	CASTGTSGGNEQFF
.	TRBV5-1	TRBD1	TRBJ2-1	TGCGCCAGCAGCCCCGGACAGGGGAAATCCAATGAGCAGTTCTTC	CASSPGQGKSNEQFF
.	TRBV7-6	TRBD2	TRBJ2-2	TGTGCCAGCGGGACTAGCGGGAGGCCGGGTCCCGGGGAGCTGTTTTTT	CASGTSGRPGPGELFF
.	TRBV6-1	TRBD2	TRBJ2-7	TGTGCCAGCAGTGAGAGGGCCACGACTAGCGGGAACTACGAGCAGTACTTC	CASSERATTSGNYEQYF
.	TRBV27	.	TRBJ2-1	TGTGCCAGCAGTTTACGGCAGGGGAAGAACAATGAGCAGTTCTTC	CASSLRQGKNNEQFF
few	TRBV4-1	TRBD1	TRBJ2-4	TGCGCCAGCAGCCAAGGGGCCGGGACAGCCTTAGCCAAAAACATTCAGTACTTC	CASSQGAGTALAKNIQYF
.	TRBV10-3	.	TRBJ2-7	TGTGCCATCAGTGATCGAGGGAGTTCCTACGAGCAGTACTTC	CAISDRGSSYEQYF
.	TRBV19	.	TRBJ2-7	TGTGCCAGTAGTAGAGGCGGTACCTACGAGCAGTACTTC	CASSRGGTYEQYF
.	TRBV3-1/TRBV3-2	.	TRBJ2-2	TGTGCCAGCAGCCAGGGGGCGGACACCGGGGAGCTGTTTTTT	CASSQGADTGELFF
.	TRBV28	.	TRBJ2-2	TGTGCCAGCAGTTTGGGACTTCTCAACACCGGGGAGCTGTTTTTT	CASSLGLLNTGELFF
.	TRBV4-1	.	TRBJ2-3	TGCGCCAGCAGCCAAGTAGGCTCCCGAGGAGATACGCAGTATTTT	CASSQVGSRGDTQYF
.	TRBV27	TRBD2	TRBJ2-3	TGTGCCAGCAGTTTAGGGTTAGCGGGAGCGAGGGCAGATACGCAGTATTTT	CASSLGLAGARADTQYF
.	TRBV6-2/TRBV6-3	.	TRBJ2-4	TGTGCCAGCAGTTATGACTTAAGAAACATTCAGTACTTC	CASSYDLRNIQYF
few	TRBV10-2	.	TRBJ2-1	TGCGCCAGCACGGGAGACGAGGGGGCGGGGGAGCAGTTCTTC	CASTGDEGAGEQFF
.	TRBV4-2	.	TRBJ1-2	TGTGCCAGCAGCCCCACGGGCTATGGCTACACCTTC	CASSPTGYGYTF
.	TRBV19	TRBD2	TRBJ2-1	TGTGCCAGTAGTACTATCCGGGGCGGGAGCTCCTACAATGAGCAGTTCTTC	CASSTIRGGSSYNEQFF
few	TRBV28	TRBD1	TRBJ1-6	TGTGCCAGCAGTTTACTGACAGGGGGCGGTTCACCCCTCCACTTT	CASSLLTGGGSPLHF
.	TRBV28	TRBD1	TRBJ1-5	TGTGCCAGCAGAACGGGACAGCGAAAGCCCCAGCATTTT	CASRTGQRKPQHF
.	TRBV24-1	TRBD1	TRBJ2-5	TGTGCCACCAGTGACCCTGGAGTGGGCAGGGGGGAGACCCAGTACTTC	CATSDPGVGRGETQYF
.	TRBV28	.	TRBJ1-1	TGTGCCAGCAGTTTGAGAAGGAACACTGAAGCTTTCTTT	CASSLRRNTEAFF
once	TRBV18	.	TRBJ2-5	TGTGCCAGCTCACCAAGCTCACAGCCGCGGGCGGAGACCCAGTACTTC	CASSPSSQPRAETQYF
few	TRBV7-2	TRBD1	TRBJ1-6	TGTGCCAGCAGCTCTTGGACAGGGGAGACACCCCTCCACTTT	CASSSWTGETPLHF
.	TRBV4-2	.	TRBJ2-1	TGTGCCAGCAGCCAAGATCGGACTACATACAATGAGCAGTTCTTC	CASSQDRTTYNEQFF
.	TRBV7-2	.	TRBJ1-1	TGTGCCAGCAGCTTACGAGGCATGCGGACTGAAGCTTTCTTT	CASSLRGMRTEAFF
.	TRBV2	TRBD1	TRBJ2-3	TGTGCCAGCAGGGGACAGGGGGCAGATACGCAGTATTTT	CASRGQGADTQYF
.	TRBV13	.	TRBJ2-1	TGTGCCAGCAGCCCACCGAGTTTATTCTCCGGCAATGAGCAGTTCTTC	CASSPPSLFSGNEQFF
.	TRBV15	.	TRBJ2-5	TGTGCCACCAGCAGGAATACGGGACTCCAAAACCTGGAGACCCAGTACTTC	CATSRNTGLQNLETQYF
.	TRBV6-5	.	TRBJ2-1	TGTGCCAGCACCAGAGGTGGAGGACCGTACAATGAGCAGTTCTTC	CASTRGGGPYNEQFF